The present T cell receptor beta chain was sequenced within a study of T cell repertoires in cytomegalovirus infection. Overall study context: Public TCR beta signatures provided an indication of both CMV infection and a matching HLA type.

TCRdb processed the reads anew with MiXCR; each CDR3 protein has one entry. The data contain roughly 230,000 distinct CDR3 sequences, 6% to 8% of them singletons. This clonotype was counted many times. What it binds is not known. The study's findings and limits: The cumulative frequency of public TCR beta families identified carriers of CMV plus the relevant HLA. In two of eight donors, the top clonotype was HLA-C-restricted CMV-specific.

This receptor was obtained from a human donor in good health (CMV status not recorded). Some clones in this sample may be carry-over from other donors' samples. Sequenced material: PBMCs.

The CDR3 loop is CASSGSGGTLGLQHF. For the CDR3, the DNA is TGTGCCAGCAGCGGTTCGGGAGGGACATTAGGGCTCCAGCATTTT. The chain carries TRBV7-2 and TRBJ1-5; D possibly corresponds to TRBD1 (6 bases). The CDR3 runs 15 residues. Trimming cost V 5 bases and J 12 bases, with 23 bases left between them. Germline CDR1 reads SGHTA; CDR2 reads FQGNSA.